This T cell receptor (beta chain) is from a study of blood T cell repertoires in COVID-19. Looking at the study overall: Some COVID-19 samples were acute and others convalescent; all came from the United States, Italy and Spain. Nucleic acid was either cDNA or gDNA, and it came from T cells, B-cell-depleted T cells, or PBMCs.

Methods used by the authors: By means of reference gene primer amplification, nucleated cell counts were estimated. Data came from immunoSEQ multiplex PCR; TCRdb stores just in-frame clones and leaves some out. V and J calls and clone size come straight from that table; D and trimming were deduced from the DNA. The profile shows roughly 230,000 clones, around 90% of them singletons. V shed 7 bases and J 6 bases; nucleotides not matched to a gene: 10. The CDR3 runs 15 residues. CDR1 is LNHDA and CDR2 is SQIVND in the germline V gene (reference sequence). Those enrolled in Seattle joined during active infection and were followed longitudinally afterward.

The genes are TRBV19 and TRBJ2-2, with 8 bases fitting TRBD1. The source of this sequence is a woman aged 55-70 years with COVID-19, enrolled during active disease. Sequenced material: peripheral blood. For the CDR3, the DNA is TGTGCCAGTACCGACAGGGGCCCGGATCCCGGGGAGCTGTTTTTT. Amino acid sequence: CASTDRGPDPGELFF.